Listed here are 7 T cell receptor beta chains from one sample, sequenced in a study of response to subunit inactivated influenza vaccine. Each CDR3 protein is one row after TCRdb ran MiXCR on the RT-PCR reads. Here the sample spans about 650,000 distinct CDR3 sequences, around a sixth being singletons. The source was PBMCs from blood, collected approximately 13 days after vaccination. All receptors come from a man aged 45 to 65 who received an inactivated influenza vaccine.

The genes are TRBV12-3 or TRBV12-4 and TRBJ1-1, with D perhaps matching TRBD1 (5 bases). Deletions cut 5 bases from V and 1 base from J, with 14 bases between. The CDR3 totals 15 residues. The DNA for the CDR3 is TGTGCCAGCAGTCGTCGGGACGGAAGGAACACTGAAGCTTTCTTT. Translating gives CASSRRDGRNTEAFF.

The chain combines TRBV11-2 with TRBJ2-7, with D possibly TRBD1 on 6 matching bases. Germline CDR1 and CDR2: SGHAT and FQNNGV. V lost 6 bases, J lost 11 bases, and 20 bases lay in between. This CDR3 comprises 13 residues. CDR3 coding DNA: TGTGCCAGCAGACCTAACCTGAGGACAGCAGAGTACTTC. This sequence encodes CASRPNLRTAEYF.

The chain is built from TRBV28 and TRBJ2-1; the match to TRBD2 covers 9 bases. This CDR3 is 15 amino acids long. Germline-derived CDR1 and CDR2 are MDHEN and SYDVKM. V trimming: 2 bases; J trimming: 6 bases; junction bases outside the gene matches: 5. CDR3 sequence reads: CASSLASGARNEQFF. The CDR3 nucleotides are TGTGCCAGCAGTTTAGCTAGCGGGGCTCGCAATGAGCAGTTCTTC.

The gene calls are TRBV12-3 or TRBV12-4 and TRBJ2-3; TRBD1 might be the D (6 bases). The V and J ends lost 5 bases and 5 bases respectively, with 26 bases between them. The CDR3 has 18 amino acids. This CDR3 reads CASSLNARGQRGRDTQYF. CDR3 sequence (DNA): TGTGCCAGCAGTCTAAACGCCCGGGGACAAAGAGGTCGAGATACGCAGTATTTT.

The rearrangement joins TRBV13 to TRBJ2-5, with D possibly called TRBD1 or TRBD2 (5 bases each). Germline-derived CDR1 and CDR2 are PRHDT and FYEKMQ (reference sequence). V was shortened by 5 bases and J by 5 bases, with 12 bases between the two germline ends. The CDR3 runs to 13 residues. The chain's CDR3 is CASSRRDGETQYF. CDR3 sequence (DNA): TGTGCCAGCAGCCGACGGGACGGGGAGACCCAGTACTTC.

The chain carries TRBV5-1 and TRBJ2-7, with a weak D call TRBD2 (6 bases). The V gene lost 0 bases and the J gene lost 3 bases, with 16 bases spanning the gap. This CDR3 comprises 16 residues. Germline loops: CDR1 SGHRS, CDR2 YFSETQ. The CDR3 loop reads CASSLGTGESLYEQYF. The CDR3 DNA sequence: TGCGCCAGCAGCTTGGGGACGGGAGAAAGTCTCTACGAGCAGTACTTC.

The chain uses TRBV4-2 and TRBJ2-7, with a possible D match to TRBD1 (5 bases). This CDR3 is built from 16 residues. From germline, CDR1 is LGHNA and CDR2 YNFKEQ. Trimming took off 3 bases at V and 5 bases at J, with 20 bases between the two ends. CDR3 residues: CASSQRQGPPGDEQYF. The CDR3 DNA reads TGTGCCAGCAGCCAGCGTCAGGGCCCGCCGGGCGACGAGCAGTACTTC.